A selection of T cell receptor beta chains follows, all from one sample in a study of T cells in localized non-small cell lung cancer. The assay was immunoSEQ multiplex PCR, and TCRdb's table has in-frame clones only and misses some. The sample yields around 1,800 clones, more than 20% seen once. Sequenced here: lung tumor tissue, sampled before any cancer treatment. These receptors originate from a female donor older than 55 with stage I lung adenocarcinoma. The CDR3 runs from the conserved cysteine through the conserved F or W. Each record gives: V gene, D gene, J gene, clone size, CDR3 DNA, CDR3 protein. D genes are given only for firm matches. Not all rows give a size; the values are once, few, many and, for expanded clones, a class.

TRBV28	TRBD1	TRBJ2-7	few	TGTGCCAGCAGTTTACTCCGGGACAGCTCTGAGCAGTACTTC	CASSLLRDSSEQYF
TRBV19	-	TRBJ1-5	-	TGTGCCAGTAGCAAAGACAGTCGGGGGAATCAGCCCCAGCATTTT	CASSKDSRGNQPQHF
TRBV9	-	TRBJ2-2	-	TGTGCCAGCAGTGAAATGGACGGGGAGCTGTTTTTT	CASSEMDGELFF
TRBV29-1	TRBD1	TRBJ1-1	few	TGCAGCGTGTTACAGGGGGCCATAACCACGAACACTGAAGCTTTCTTT	CSVLQGAITTNTEAFF
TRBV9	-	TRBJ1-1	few	TGTGCCAGCATATCAGCCTCTCGCGAAACTTTCTTT	CASISASRETFF
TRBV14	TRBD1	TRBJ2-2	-	TGTGCCAGCAGCCAAGATCGACAGGGGAGTACCGGGGAGCTGTTTTTT	CASSQDRQGSTGELFF
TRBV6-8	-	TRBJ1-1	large	TGTGCCAGCAGTTACTGGTCGGGGCAAGCTTTCTTT	CASSYWSGQAFF
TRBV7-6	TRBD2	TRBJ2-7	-	TGTGCCAGCAGCCTCCGACTAGCGGGAGGCCGGTACGAGCAGTACTTC	CASSLRLAGGRYEQYF
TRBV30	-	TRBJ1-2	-	TGTGCCTGGAGTGGAAGTTTTGTCTATGGCTACACCTTC	CAWSGSFVYGYTF
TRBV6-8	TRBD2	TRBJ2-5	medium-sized	TGTGCCAGCAGTTACAAGGCGGGAGGGGAGACCCAGTACTTC	CASSYKAGGETQYF
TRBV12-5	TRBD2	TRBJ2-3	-	TGTGCTAGTGGAGACTTTAGCGGGAGTGAAGATACGCAGTATTTT	CASGDFSGSEDTQYF
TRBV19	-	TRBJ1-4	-	TGTGCCAGTCTTAAAACAGGGACTAATGAAAAACTGTTTTTT	CASLKTGTNEKLFF
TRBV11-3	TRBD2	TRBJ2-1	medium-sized	TGTGCCAGCAGCTTAACTAGCGGGCCCTACAATGAGCAGTTCTTC	CASSLTSGPYNEQFF
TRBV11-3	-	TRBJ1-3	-	TGTGCCAGCAGCTTACTGGGTCAGGTTAAGGGAAACACCATATATTTT	CASSLLGQVKGNTIYF
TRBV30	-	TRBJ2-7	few	TGTGCCTGGAGTGTCGGGGTAAAGTCCTACGAGCAGTACTTC	CAWSVGVKSYEQYF
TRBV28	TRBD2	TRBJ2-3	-	TGTGCCAGCAGTTCGATGATTCTAGCGGGAGGGCTGGATACGCAGTATTTT	CASSSMILAGGLDTQYF
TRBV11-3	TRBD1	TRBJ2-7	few	TGTGCCAGCAGCTACTCGGGACAGGGGGGTGAGCAGTACTTC	CASSYSGQGGEQYF
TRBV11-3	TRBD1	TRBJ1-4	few	TGTGCCAGCACCCCGTCGGGACAGGGATTCCAGGGGGGAAAACTGTTTTTT	CASTPSGQGFQGGKLFF
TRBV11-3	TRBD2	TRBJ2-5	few	TGTGCCAGCAGCTTATCCTTCGGACTAGCGGGAGTGGCGACCCAGTACTTC	CASSLSFGLAGVATQYF
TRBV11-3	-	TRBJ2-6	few	TGTGCCAGCAGCTCATCGGCATCTCGACAAAGTCGGGCCAACGTCCTGACTTTC	CASSSSASRQSRANVLTF
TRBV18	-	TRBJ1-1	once	TGTGCCAGCTCGCCCCCAGTAGGGAAAGGCACTGAAGCTTTCTTT	CASSPPVGKGTEAFF
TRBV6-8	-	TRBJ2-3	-	TGTGCCACGTCGTCAGGTTTCACAGATACGCAGTATTTT	CATSSGFTDTQYF
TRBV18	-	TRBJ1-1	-	TGTGCCAGCTCACCGCTGCGGAACACTGAAGCTTTCTTT	CASSPLRNTEAFF
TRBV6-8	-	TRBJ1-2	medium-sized	TGTGCCACCAGCATGGGCCAGACCAACTATGGCTACACCTTC	CATSMGQTNYGYTF
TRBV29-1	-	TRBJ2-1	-	TGCAGCGTCTCCAGGGGCTCTAGTCGGAGTGATTTAATAGGGTTCTACAATGAGCAGTTCTTC	CSVSRGSSRSDLIGFYNEQFF
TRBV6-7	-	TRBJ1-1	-	TGTGCCAGCAGTTTGTCCACTGAAGCTTTCTTT	CASSLSTEAFF
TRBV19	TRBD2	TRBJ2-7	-	TGTGCCAGTGCCTCCGGACCGGGACGGAGTTATAGCGGGAATGATTACGAGCAGTACTTC	CASASGPGRSYSGNDYEQYF
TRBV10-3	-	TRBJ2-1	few	TGTGCCATCAGTGAGTCCCTAGGGACACCAACTTACAATGAGCAGTTCTTC	CAISESLGTPTYNEQFF
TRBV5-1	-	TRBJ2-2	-	TGCGCCAGCAGAGGTGAAGGACTCACCGGGGAGCTGTTTTTT	CASRGEGLTGELFF
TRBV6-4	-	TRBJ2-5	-	TGTGCCAGCAGTTATTTCGAGACCCAGTACTTC	CASSYFETQYF
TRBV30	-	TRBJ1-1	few	TGTGCCTGGAGTGTTTCGGCCGGCACTGAAGCTTTCTTT	CAWSVSAGTEAFF
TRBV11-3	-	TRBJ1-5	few	TGTGCCAGCAGCTTAGATTCCCCGGGCAGCAATCAGCCCCAGCATTTT	CASSLDSPGSNQPQHF
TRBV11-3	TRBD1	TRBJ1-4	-	TGTGCCAGCAGCTGGACAGGGAGAGGAGAAAAACTGTTTTTT	CASSWTGRGEKLFF
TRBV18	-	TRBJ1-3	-	TGTGCCAGCTCACCGGAGGGAAACACCATATATTTT	CASSPEGNTIYF
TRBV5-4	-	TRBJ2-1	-	TGTGCCAGCAGCTCCGAAGTTTACAATGAGCAGTTCTTC	CASSSEVYNEQFF
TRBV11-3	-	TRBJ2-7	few	TGTGCCAGCAGCGAAAGGCTCAGGCAACAGTCCTACGAGCAGTACTTC	CASSERLRQQSYEQYF
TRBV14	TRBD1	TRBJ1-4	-	TGTGCCAGCAGCCCGGACAGGGGGCAGACGGCTAATGAAAAACTGTTTTTT	CASSPDRGQTANEKLFF
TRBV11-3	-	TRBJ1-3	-	TGTGCCAGCAGCTTTTGGGGCGCTGGAAACACCATATATTTT	CASSFWGAGNTIYF
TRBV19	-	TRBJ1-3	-	TGTGCCACCACAGAGACAGGCTCTGGAAACACCATATATTTT	CATTETGSGNTIYF
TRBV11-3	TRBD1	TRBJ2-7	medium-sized	TGTGCCAGCAGCCCGGACAGGGGAACTCGGTGGGCGTATGAGCAGTACTTC	CASSPDRGTRWAYEQYF
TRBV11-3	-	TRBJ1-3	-	TGTGCCAGCAGCGTTAGTCAGGGTTTCTCTGGAAACACCATATATTTT	CASSVSQGFSGNTIYF
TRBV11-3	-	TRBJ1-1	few	TGTGCCAGCCATACAGGGCGTATTTTTTTGAGCACTGAAGCTTTCTTT	CASHTGRIFLSTEAFF
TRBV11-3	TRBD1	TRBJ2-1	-	TGTGCCAGCAGCTTAGAACAGGGGTCGTACAATGAGCAGTTCTTC	CASSLEQGSYNEQFF
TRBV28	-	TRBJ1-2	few	TGTGCCAGCAGTTTAAGTAGATATTATGGCTACACCTTC	CASSLSRYYGYTF
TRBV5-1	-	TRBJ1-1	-	TGCGCCAGCAGCTTGGAAGTTGGGATGGGGACCACTGAAGCTTTCTTT	CASSLEVGMGTTEAFF
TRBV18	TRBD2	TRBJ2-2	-	TGTGCCAGCTCACTACAAGGGACTAGCGGGAGCAGCACCGGGGAGCTGTTTTTT	CASSLQGTSGSSTGELFF
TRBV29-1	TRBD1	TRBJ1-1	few	TGCAGCGTAGGACAGGGGGCGAACACTGAAGCTTTCTTT	CSVGQGANTEAFF
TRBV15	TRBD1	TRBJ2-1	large	TGTGCCACCAGCAGGGCCAGGGGGCGGAATAATGAGCAGTTCTTC	CATSRARGRNNEQFF
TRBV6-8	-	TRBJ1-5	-	TGTGCCAGCAGTCTCTCATATCAGCCCCAGCATTTT	CASSLSYQPQHF
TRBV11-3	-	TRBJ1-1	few	TGTGCCAGCAGCTTAGTTGGGCAGGGGACTGAAGCTTTCTTT	CASSLVGQGTEAFF
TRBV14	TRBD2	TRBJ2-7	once	TGTGCCAGCAGCTCCCGGACTAGTCAGGAGCAGTACTTC	CASSSRTSQEQYF
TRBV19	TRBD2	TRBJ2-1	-	TGTGCCAGTAATGATCCGGGACTAGCGGGAGCGAGTTCCTACAATGAGCAGTTCTTC	CASNDPGLAGASSYNEQFF
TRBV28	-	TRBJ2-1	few	TGTGCCAGCAGCCGAGCCGGGCTAAATGAGCAGTTCTTC	CASSRAGLNEQFF
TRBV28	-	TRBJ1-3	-	TGTGCCAGCAGTTTGGGGAGGGGAAACACCATATATTTT	CASSLGRGNTIYF
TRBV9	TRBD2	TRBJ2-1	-	TGTGCCAGCAGCCCCCTAAGGACTAGCGGGAGCAATGAGCAGTTCTTC	CASSPLRTSGSNEQFF
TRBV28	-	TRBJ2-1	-	TGTGCCAGCAGTTTAGGGACAGCGGGAGAGCAGTTCTTC	CASSLGTAGEQFF
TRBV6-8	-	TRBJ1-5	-	TGTGCCAGCCAACGGGATAGCAATCAGCCCCAGCATTTT	CASQRDSNQPQHF
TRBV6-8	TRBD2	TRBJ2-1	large	TGTGCCAGCAGCCAAGCGGGAGAAGCAACCGCGGGCAAGTTCTTC	CASSQAGEATAGKFF
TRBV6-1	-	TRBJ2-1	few	TGTGCCAGCAGTGAAGGCGGGACTTCCTACAATGAGCAGTTCTTC	CASSEGGTSYNEQFF